The source of this T cell receptor (beta chain) is a study of CD8+ T cells in alopecia areata. Noted treatment: oral pan-JAK inhibitor, 5-10 mg twice daily. Sampling of alopecia areata patients yielded lesional scalp punch biopsies as well as peripheral blood. The V and J ends lost 4 bases and 1 base respectively, with 14 bases between them. The CDR3 runs to 16 residues. CDR1 SGHRS and CDR2 YFSETQ come from the germline V gene. Study-wide results and caveats: The study found TCR sharing across patients less clear than in mice, possibly for HLA reasons. A great number of expanded lesional clones endured in scalp and blood during tofacitinib.

With regard to this clone: Its matching antigen is unknown.

Extraction and reverse transcription of RNA yielded cDNA as the sequencing template. Using immunoSEQ multiplex PCR, the repertoire was profiled, and TCRdb retains in-frame clones only, with some absent. Of about 74,000 clones in the sample, about 30% were seen once. This clonotype originated in a human donor with alopecia areata. The chain links TRBV5-1 to TRBJ2-2; tentatively, D is TRBD1 (6 bases). The sequenced sample was CD8+ T cells sorted from blood, obtained at week 4, from a patient treated with tofacitinib. CDR3: CASSPSTGLNTGELFF. The CDR3 DNA is TGCGCCAGCAGCCCTTCAACAGGGTTGAACACCGGGGAGCTGTTTTTT.